These 8 T cell receptor beta chains were all obtained from the same sample, sequenced in a study of CD8 T cells in Susac syndrome. Roughly 0.45 to 1 ug RNA was reverse transcribed with random hexamers. TCRdb processed the immunoSEQ multiplex PCR reads anew with MiXCR; each CDR3 protein has one entry. The data contain 150,000 to 200,000 distinct CDR3 sequences, 93% of them seen just once; the ten biggest clones take up over 0.11%. The specimen sequenced was CD4+ T cells from PBMCs. These receptors were obtained from a human donor in good health.

The J gene is TRBJ2-2, the V gene TRBV7-2; 8 nucleotides align to TRBD1. Trimming cost V 2 bases and J 5 bases; bases outside gene matches: 7. The CDR3 loop spans 16 amino acids. Per the germline V gene, CDR1 is SGHTA and CDR2 is FQGNSA. CDR3 in DNA: TGTGCCAGCAGCTTATCAATAGGACAGGGTACCGGGGAGCTGTTTTTT. This codes for CASSLSIGQGTGELFF.

The chain uses TRBV5-1 and TRBJ2-3; D is perhaps TRBD2 (6 bases). Between the trimmed V and J ends, which lost 3 bases and 1 base, there was a span of 15 bases. This CDR3 spans 16 amino acids. Germline CDR1 is SGHRS and CDR2 is YFSETQ. The CDR3 DNA follows: TGCGCCAGCAGCTGGACGTCTAGCGTCGGCACAGATACGCAGTATTTT. Encoded protein: CASSWTSSVGTDTQYF.

This chain links TRBV20-1 with TRBJ1-5; D is undetermined. The CDR3 is made up of 12 amino acids. V lost 2 bases, J lost 3 bases, and 5 bases lay in between. Germline-derived CDR1 and CDR2 are DFQATT and SNEGSKA (reference sequence). The CDR3 coding sequence is TGCAGTGCTAGACAGGCCAATCAGCCCCAGCATTTT. Translation gives CSARQANQPQHF.

The V gene is TRBV4-1, the J gene TRBJ2-4; TRBD1 or TRBD2 may be the D gene (5 bases each). The V gene lost 2 bases and the J gene lost 0 bases, with 14 bases spanning the gap. In germline, CDR1 is MGHRA, CDR2 YSYEKL. This CDR3 contains 17 residues. The CDR3 nucleotides read TGCGCCAGCAGCCAACCAGGGACCGAGCGAGCCAAAAACATTCAGTACTTC. This codes for CASSQPGTERAKNIQYF.

The chain recombines TRBV19 with TRBJ2-6, with 10 bases fitting TRBD1. The germline V gene encodes CDR1 LNHDA and CDR2 SQIVND (reference sequence). Trimming removed 3 bases from V and 0 bases from J; junction bases left unmatched: 5. The CDR3 runs 18 residues. The CDR3 loop reads CASSISGTGVSGANVLTF. CDR3 DNA: TGTGCCAGTAGTATTTCTGGGACAGGGGTCTCTGGGGCCAACGTCCTGACTTTC.

The J gene is TRBJ2-1, the V gene TRBV20-1, with D tentatively TRBD2 (7 bases). V was shortened by 4 bases and J by 3 bases, with 16 bases between the two germline ends. Germline CDR1 is DFQATT and CDR2 is SNEGSKA (reference sequence). The CDR3 contains 15 residues. The CDR3 protein is CSATVLGGRYNEQFF. The CDR3 DNA sequence: TGCAGTGCTACTGTTTTGGGGGGGCGCTACAATGAGCAGTTCTTC.

The sample holds one count of this clonotype. The CDR3 reads CASSSTRQANTEAFF. The CDR3, as DNA: TGTGCCAGCAGTTCAACTCGACAGGCTAACACTGAAGCTTTCTTT. V is TRBV27 and J is TRBJ1-1; D perhaps matches TRBD1 (6 bases). The V gene lost 4 bases and the J gene lost 2 bases, with 14 bases spanning the gap. There are 15 residues in the CDR3. The V gene's germline CDR1 is MNHEY and CDR2 SMNVEV (reference sequence).

V and J are TRBV12-5 and TRBJ2-5, with D possibly being TRBD2 (6 bases). Deletions cut 0 bases from V and 3 bases from J, with 14 bases between. Germline CDR1 LGHNT, CDR2 FRNRAP. CDR3 length equals 16 residues. For the CDR3, the DNA is TGTGCTAGTGGTTTGGTACATGGAGGGTCTGAAGAGACCCAGTACTTC. This codes for CASGLVHGGSEETQYF.